Presented here are 22 T cell receptor beta chains from one specimen sequenced in a study of blood T cell repertoires in COVID-19. Profiling relied on immunoSEQ multiplex PCR, and the TCRdb table lists in-frame clones only, not all of them. The sample yields more than 250,000 clones, around 90% seen once. Input material: PBMCs or T cells enriched from blood (not recorded which). The receptors originated from a young woman with acute COVID-19.

This sequence joins TRBV4-2 and TRBJ2-5; TRBD1 aligns across 12 bases. The CDR3 contains 15 residues. Unmatched junction bases numbered 4, after V lost 4 bases and J lost 4 bases. Germline assignment: CDR1 LGHNA and CDR2 YNFKEQ. In DNA form, the CDR3 reads TGTGCCAGCAGCCCCGGGACAGGGGGCACAGAGACCCAGTACTTC. The encoded protein is CASSPGTGGTETQYF.

This clone appeared once. The J gene is TRBJ2-7, the V gene TRBV11-2; TRBD1 is a possible D gene (6 bases). V lost 0 bases, J lost 5 bases, and 23 bases lay in between. CDR1 is SGHAT and CDR2 is FQNNGV in the germline V gene. The length of the CDR3 is 18 residues. In nucleotides, the CDR3 is TGTGCCAGCAGCTTAGATAGCTTACGACAGGAAGGGTTTGACGAGCAGTACTTC. Encoded protein: CASSLDSLRQEGFDEQYF.

The rearrangement uses TRBV6-2 or TRBV6-3 and TRBJ1-2; 7 bases fit TRBD1. The CDR3 contains 16 residues. CDR1 is MNHEY, CDR2 SVGEGT, per germline. V lost 4 bases and J lost 2; bases outside the gene matches: 10. The CDR3: CASSSIPSTGNYGYTF. DNA for the CDR3: TGTGCCAGCAGTTCCATCCCTTCGACAGGGAACTATGGCTACACCTTC.

This clone was recorded a few times. J is TRBJ1-3 and V is TRBV7-9; TRBD1 might be the D (5 bases). V lost 4 bases and J 7 bases, leaving 17 bases between the germline ends. CDR3 length: 15 residues. Germline lookup yields CDR1 SEHNR and CDR2 FQNEAQ (reference sequence). In nucleotides, the CDR3 is TGTGCCAGCAGCTCCCGCGCAGGGTCCGGGAACACCATATATTTT. It yields the protein CASSSRAGSGNTIYF.

This clone has only a few counts. V is TRBV4-2 and J is TRBJ2-1; D possibly corresponds to TRBD2 (5 bases). Looked up from germline, CDR1 is LGHNA and CDR2 is YNFKEQ. Trimming took 1 base from V and 0 from J, leaving 10 bases between them. The CDR3 spans 16 residues. The DNA of the CDR3 is TGTGCCAGCAGCCAAGGGCTAGCCAGCTCCTACAATGAGCAGTTCTTC. Translating it yields CASSQGLASSYNEQFF.

J is TRBJ1-3 and V is TRBV12-3 or TRBV12-4, with D possibly matching TRBD1 (5 bases). V gave up 7 bases and J gave up 7 bases, with 11 bases separating them. The CDR3 runs to 12 residues. The CDR3 loop reads CASKGLRNTIYF. In DNA, the CDR3 is TGTGCCAGCAAGGGACTGCGTAACACCATATATTTT.

This sequence joins TRBV2 and TRBJ1-5; 9 bases are a match to TRBD1. CDR3 length equals 15 residues. Germline lookup yields CDR1 SNHLY and CDR2 FYNNEI. Trimming cost V 5 bases and J 1 base; bases outside gene matches: 3. Here the CDR3 DNA reads TGTGCCAGCAGTCGGGACAGGGTAAGCAATCAGCCCCAGCATTTT. It yields the protein CASSRDRVSNQPQHF.

The chain is built from TRBV5-1 and TRBJ2-1, with TRBD1 matching 9 bases. The CDR3 consists of 16 residues. V lost 1 base to trimming and J lost 3 bases; unmatched junction nucleotides: 5. Germline lookup yields CDR1 SGHRS and CDR2 YFSETQ. CDR3 nucleotides: TGCGCCAGCAGCTTGCAACAGGGGGCGGTCTACAATGAGCAGTTCTTC. Translated: CASSLQQGAVYNEQFF.

This sequence joins TRBV7-2 and TRBJ2-3, with 7 bases matching TRBD1. Germline values: CDR1 SGHTA, CDR2 FQGNSA. V lost 5 bases to trimming and J lost 4 bases; unmatched junction nucleotides: 3. The CDR3 has 13 amino acids. DNA of the CDR3: TGTGCCAGCAGCCCACAGGGGCCAGATACGCAGTATTTT. Residues: CASSPQGPDTQYF. The full variable domain, with the rest looked up from reference TRBV7-2 and TRBJ2-3, is GAGVSQSPSNKVTEKGKDVELRCDPISGHTALYWYRQSLGQGLEFLIYFQGNSAPDKSGLPSDRFSAERTGGSVSTLTIQRTQQEDSAVYLCASSPQGPDTQYFGPGTRLTVL.

The chain uses TRBV30 and TRBJ1-1; D is unclear. Germline V lookup: CDR1 GTSNPN, CDR2 SVGIG (reference sequence). The ends were cut back, 4 bases at V and 1 base at J, with 7 bases in the middle. The CDR3 runs 12 residues. The CDR3 spells CAWTRGNTEAFF. The DNA of the CDR3 is TGTGCCTGGACTCGGGGGAACACTGAAGCTTTCTTT.

The sample holds one count of this clone. The gene calls are TRBV5-4 and TRBJ2-7, with D hard to call. CDR3 length: 12 residues. V lost 3 bases, J lost 3 bases, and 7 bases lay in between. Germline V gives CDR1 SGHNT, CDR2 YYREEE (reference sequence). The DNA of the CDR3 is TGTGCCAGCAGCTCCACTAACTACGAGCAGTACTTC. This sequence encodes CASSSTNYEQYF.

This clone was seen only a few times. The chain couples TRBV2 to TRBJ2-1, with TRBD2 identical over 8 bases. The germline CDR1 and CDR2 sequences are SNHLY and FYNNEI. J gave up 4 bases and V 8 bases, and 10 bases lay outside the gene matches. The CDR3 loop spans 15 amino acids. The CDR3 region is CASRPTSGFYNEQFF. For the CDR3, the DNA is TGTGCCAGCCGGCCTACTAGCGGTTTTTACAATGAGCAGTTCTTC.

The chain carries TRBV6-5 and TRBJ1-1; possibly TRBD1 for D (6 bases). This CDR3 contains 15 residues. Deletions cut 0 bases from V and 5 bases from J, with 13 bases between. Per germline, CDR1 MNHEY and CDR2 SVGAGI. The CDR3 nucleotides are TGTGCCAGCAGTTACTCGGTGTGGGGGCAGACTGAAGCTTTCTTT. Translated: CASSYSVWGQTEAFF.

The chain is built from TRBV30 and TRBJ2-3; D is possibly TRBD2 (6 bases). The germline V gene has CDR1 GTSNPN and CDR2 SVGIG (reference sequence). The CDR3 has 15 amino acids. With 1 base removed from V and 6 bases from J, the gap between germline ends came to 17 bases. The CDR3 coding sequence is TGTGCCTGGAGTGGCGTGGGGGGAAGGGCGGATACGCAGTATTTT. It translates to CAWSGVGGRADTQYF.

The chain links TRBV27 to TRBJ2-7; D is possibly TRBD2 (6 bases). V lost 6 bases, J lost 0 bases, and 6 bases lay in between. The CDR3 spans 12 residues. In germline, CDR1 is MNHEY, CDR2 SMNVEV (reference sequence). For the CDR3, the DNA is TGTGCCAGCAGGGGACTCTCCTACGAGCAGTACTTC. Protein: CASRGLSYEQYF.

This chain links TRBV3-1 (or the pseudogene TRBV3-2) with TRBJ1-5; D gene uncertain. Trimming took 4 bases from V and 3 from J, leaving 7 bases between them. The germline V gene encodes CDR1 LGHDT and CDR2 YNNKEL (reference sequence). The CDR3 spans 13 residues. The DNA for the CDR3 is TGTGCCAGCAGCCCGAGAATCAATCAGCCCCAGCATTTT. Amino acids: CASSPRINQPQHF.

This chain joins TRBV10-3 and TRBJ2-5; D might be TRBD2 (6 bases). Germline V gives CDR1 ENHRY, CDR2 SYGVKD. V lost 8 bases and J 1 base, leaving 11 bases between the germline ends. This CDR3 region has 13 residues. Here the CDR3 DNA reads TGTGCCATCTCCGGGACTCGCCAAGAGACCCAGTACTTC. Its protein product is CAISGTRQETQYF.

V and J are TRBV19 and TRBJ2-1, with TRBD2 matching over 8 bases. The CDR3 spans 15 residues. Per the germline V gene, CDR1 is LNHDA and CDR2 is SQIVND (reference sequence). V lost 8 bases to trimming and J lost 4 bases; unmatched junction nucleotides: 10. The CDR3 loop reads CASAPGAGVYNEQFF. The CDR3 DNA reads TGTGCCAGTGCCCCGGGAGCGGGAGTATACAATGAGCAGTTCTTC.

This chain connects TRBV7-9 to TRBJ2-5; 9 nucleotides agree with TRBD1. Trimming at V came to 7 bases and at J to 5 bases, leaving 23 bases not matched to a gene. The germline CDR1 and CDR2 sequences are SEHNR and FQNEAQ (reference sequence). The CDR3 loop spans 19 amino acids. CDR3 nucleotides: TGTGCCAGCAACCCAAACAGGGGGCGCACCTCGGTAGCTGGGGAGACCCAGTACTTC. Encoded protein: CASNPNRGRTSVAGETQYF.

This sequence joins TRBV29-1 and TRBJ2-1; D is perhaps TRBD1 (6 bases). Germline V gives CDR1 SQVTM, CDR2 ANQGSEA. V gave up 5 bases and J gave up 1 base, with 27 bases separating them. The CDR3 covers 19 residues. This CDR3 is CSVSPGTKNKDESYNEQFF. The CDR3 nucleotides are TGCAGCGTTTCCCCAGGGACAAAGAACAAGGACGAATCCTACAATGAGCAGTTCTTC.

This chain links TRBV4-1 with TRBJ2-7, with D possibly TRBD2 on 6 matching bases. The CDR3 has 17 amino acids. Germline CDR1 is MGHRA and CDR2 is YSYEKL. V was pared by 1 base and J by 7 bases, with 23 bases between. The chain's CDR3 is CASSQGWSVGRTGEQYF. CDR3 nucleotides: TGCGCCAGCAGCCAAGGATGGTCGGTCGGGAGAACGGGGGAGCAGTACTTC.

This chain joins TRBV16 and TRBJ1-1; 8 nucleotides line up with TRBD1. V trimming: 4 bases; J trimming: 4 bases; junction bases outside the gene matches: 5. This CDR3 has 14 residues. Germline V gene sequence: CDR1 KGHSY, CDR2 FQNENV. The CDR3 protein is CASSPRQGFTEAFF. The CDR3 region has the DNA TGTGCCAGCAGCCCTCGACAGGGGTTCACTGAAGCTTTCTTT.